This T cell receptor beta chain was identified during a study of cytomegalovirus exposure and HLA in healthy donors. PCR employed 60 Vbeta and 13 Jbeta primers. Data came from immunoSEQ multiplex PCR; TCRdb stores just in-frame clones and leaves some out. This sample has 65,000 to 90,000 clones, with more than 80% found just once. Study-wide points: 87-base-pair reads could not separate some V segments, including TRBV6-2 and TRBV6-3. In a later analysis, at a false discovery rate of 0.05, about 15,000 TCR beta sequences were associated with HLA alleles.

The germline V gene encodes CDR1 KGHSH and CDR2 LQKENI. This CDR3 comprises 13 residues. The ends lost 2 bases at V and 4 bases at J; junction bases unmatched: 1. As concerns this clone: Its specificity is not known.

This receptor was identified in a woman aged 25 to 39 in good health and CMV-seronegative. The specimen was PBMCs. The chain has TRBV18 and TRBJ1-1; TRBD1 matches 7 bases. This chain's CDR3 is CASSPAGGTEAFF. CDR3 DNA sequence: TGTGCCAGCTCACCAGCAGGGGGCACTGAAGCTTTCTTT.